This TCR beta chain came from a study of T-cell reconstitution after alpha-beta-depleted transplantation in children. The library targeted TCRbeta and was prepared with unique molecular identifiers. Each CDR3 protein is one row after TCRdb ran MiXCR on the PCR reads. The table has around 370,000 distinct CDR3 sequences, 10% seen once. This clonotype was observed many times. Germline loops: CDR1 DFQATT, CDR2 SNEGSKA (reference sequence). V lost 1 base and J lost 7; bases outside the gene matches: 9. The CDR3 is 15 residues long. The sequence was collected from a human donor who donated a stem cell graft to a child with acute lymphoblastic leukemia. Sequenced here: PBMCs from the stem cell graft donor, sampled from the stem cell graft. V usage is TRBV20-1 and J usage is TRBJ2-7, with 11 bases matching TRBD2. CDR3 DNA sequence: TGCAGTGCTAGAGGATTAGCGGGAGGGCCGTCAGAGCAGTACTTC. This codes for CSARGLAGGPSEQYF.